Described below is a single TCR beta chain sequence and its context. Its specificity is not known. A read error may account for a junction end that differs from germline. This sample was included in a study of tumor and adjacent non-tumor tissue in lung cancer. Study context: The cohort had roughly 12 adenocarcinoma, a couple of squamous cell and 1 small cell patients. Stage I to III disease affected 10 men and 5 women aged about 31 to 85.

A modified ARM-PCR protocol with three rounds of nested PCR amplified TCRbeta. Each CDR3 protein gets one entry after TCRdb re-called the multiplex PCR reads with MiXCR. This sample carries around 82,000 distinct CDR3 sequences, approximately 80% of them seen once, and the ten largest clones take 50% to 65%. Notes on the study in general: Normal lung showed higher cumulative top 100 clone frequency than tumor.

The length of the CDR3 is 15 residues. Per germline, CDR1 LGHNA and CDR2 YNFKEQ. RNA was extracted from bulk tissue without any cell sorting. This non-tumor lung sample came from over 3 cm beyond the tumor edge. Between August and November 2014, newly diagnosed, chemotherapy-naive lung cancer patients underwent thoracic surgery in China. Sequencing was done on a sample of distant non-tumor lung tissue. The chain couples TRBV4-2 to TRBJ2-3, with 9 bases identical to TRBD2. The clonotype comes from a man aged 60 to 69 with non-small cell lung cancer. The CDR3: CVSSPTSGMADTQYF. As DNA, the CDR3 is TGTGTCAGCAGTCCGACTAGCGGCATGGCAGATACGCAGTATTTT.